Reported below is one T cell receptor beta chain. Its antigen is still unknown. This CDR3 region has 18 residues. V was pared by 5 bases and J by 12 bases, with 21 bases of the junction left unmatched. The germline V gene has CDR1 LNHDA and CDR2 SQIVND (reference sequence). Profiled with immunoSEQ multiplex PCR; TCRdb holds only in-frame clones, not every one. The sample gives over 60,000 clones, around 81% of which show up once; about 7% is in the top ten. The data are from a study of radiation and T cells in renal cell carcinoma. The overall study: Nephrectomy followed 15 Gy stereotactic body radiation by 4 weeks.

Findings and caveats of the study: Top tumor clonotypes rose in blood 2 weeks post-radiation, then contracted.

Sample time point: blood 2 weeks post-SBRT. Treatment: 15 Gy SBRT to primary tumor, nephrectomy 4 weeks later. The tumor was a clear cell renal cell carcinoma. The sequencing used blood, collected from a patient whose treatment included radiotherapy and nephrectomy. The chain is built from TRBV19 and TRBJ2-1, with 11 positions matching TRBD2. The origin of this receptor is a man between 60 and 75 years old with renal cell carcinoma. CDR3 amino acids: CASSVGRSLAGGPFGQFF. The DNA of the CDR3 is TGTGCCAGTAGTGTAGGGCGGAGTCTAGCGGGGGGCCCGTTTGGGCAGTTCTTC.